A single sample is the source of the 15 T cell receptor beta chains below, sequenced in a study of cytomegalovirus exposure and HLA in healthy donors. PCR used 60 Vbeta primers and 13 Jbeta primers. Using immunoSEQ multiplex PCR, the repertoire was profiled, and TCRdb retains in-frame clones only, with some absent. Found here are some 270,000 clones, roughly 80% of them singletons; the top ten hold approximately 0.3%. Sequenced material: PBMCs. The receptors shown here come from a girl aged 2-15 years in good health and CMV-seronegative.

V usage is TRBV27 and J usage is TRBJ1-5, with 9 bases that match TRBD1. J gave up 0 bases and V 2 bases, and 8 bases lay outside the gene matches. Germline V lookup: CDR1 MNHEY, CDR2 SMNVEV (reference sequence). This CDR3 is 18 amino acids long. The CDR3 loop is CASSLRDRVSYSNQPQHF. The CDR3 bases are TGTGCCAGCAGTTTACGGGACAGGGTTTCTTATAGCAATCAGCCCCAGCATTTT.

The chain links TRBV28 to TRBJ2-7, with 13 bases aligning to TRBD2. Germline values: CDR1 MDHEN, CDR2 SYDVKM. The CDR3 loop spans 16 amino acids. J was trimmed by 9 bases and V by 3 bases; bases with no gene match: 11. DNA for the CDR3: TGTGCCAGCAGTTTTCGGACTAGCGGGGGTTGGTTGGGGCAGTACTTC. Translated: CASSFRTSGGWLGQYF. The complete variable domain, with remaining parts taken from reference TRBV28 and TRBJ2-7, reads DVKVTQSSRYLVKRTGEKVFLECVQDMDHENMFWYRQDPGLGLRLIYFSYDVKMKEKGDIPEGYSVSREKKERFSLILESASTNQTSMYLCASSFRTSGGWLGQYFGPGTRLTVT.

The chain has TRBV28 and TRBJ2-5, with 8 bases that match TRBD1. The junction had 4 bases not matched to a gene; V was cut back by 5 bases and J by 2 bases. This CDR3 has 14 amino acids. The germline CDR1 and CDR2 sequences are MDHEN and SYDVKM. CDR3 nucleotide sequence: TGTGCCAGCAGTCCGCGACAGGGGCAAGAGACCCAGTACTTC. This translates into CASSPRQGQETQYF. Full variable domain (missing parts from reference TRBV28 and TRBJ2-5): DVKVTQSSRYLVKRTGEKVFLECVQDMDHENMFWYRQDPGLGLRLIYFSYDVKMKEKGDIPEGYSVSREKKERFSLILESASTNQTSMYLCASSPRQGQETQYFGPGTRLLVL.

This sequence joins TRBV9 and TRBJ2-1; 11 nucleotides match TRBD2. CDR3 size: 16 residues. V lost 4 bases to trimming and J lost 7 bases; unmatched junction nucleotides: 10. Looked up from germline, CDR1 is SGDLS and CDR2 is YYNGEE. As DNA, the CDR3 is TGTGCCAGCAGCCCCCTCCTAGCGGGAGGTAGTAATGAGCAGTTCTTC. Its protein is CASSPLLAGGSNEQFF.

J is TRBJ1-6 and V is TRBV9; D gene unclear. The germline V and J ends were trimmed by 2 bases and 0 bases, with 9 bases remaining between them. The CDR3 has 16 amino acids. Germline CDR1 SGDLS, CDR2 YYNGEE. The CDR3 region is CASSVEGSSYNSPLHF. CDR3 in DNA: TGTGCCAGCAGCGTTGAGGGTAGCTCCTATAATTCACCCCTCCACTTT.

Notes on this clone: The same CDR3 also results from other DNA sequences found in this sample. This chain links TRBV18 with TRBJ2-2; 7 nucleotides agree with TRBD1. The CDR3 covers 14 residues. Germline CDR1 and CDR2: KGHSH and LQKENI. The V and J ends lost 6 bases and 3 bases, in that order; junction bases with no gene match: 4. CDR3 bases: TGTGCCAGCTCCCGCGACAGGGACACCGGGGAGCTGTTTTTT. Translating gives CASSRDRDTGELFF. Complete variable domain (other parts from reference TRBV18 and TRBJ2-2): NAGVMQNPRHLVRRRGQEARLRCSPMKGHSHVYWYRQLPEEGLKFMVYLQKENIIDESGMPKERFSAEFPKEGPSILRIQQVVRGDSAAYFCASSRDRDTGELFFGEGSRLTVL.

This rearrangement joins TRBV19 to TRBJ1-5; TRBD1 is a possible D gene (5 bases). Germline lookup yields CDR1 LNHDA and CDR2 SQIVND (reference sequence). The CDR3 is 14 amino acids. Trimming took off 5 bases at V and 7 bases at J, with 15 bases between the two ends. The CDR3 DNA is TGTGCCAGTAGTGGCAGGGTATCCGGCCAGCCCCAGCATTTT. Protein: CASSGRVSGQPQHF. Full variable domain (outside the CDR3, taken from reference TRBV19 and TRBJ1-5): DGGITQSPKYLFRKEGQNVTLSCEQNLNHDAMYWYRQDPGQGLRLIYYSQIVNDFQKGDIAEGYSVSREKKESFPLTVTSAQKNPTAFYLCASSGRVSGQPQHFGDGTRLSIL.

This clone was counted once. The V and J genes are TRBV6-5 and TRBJ2-1; TRBD1 aligns across 9 bases. V trimming: 4 bases; J trimming: 2 bases; junction bases outside the gene matches: 6. The length of the CDR3 is 16 residues. Germline V gives CDR1 MNHEY, CDR2 SVGAGI. CDR3 amino acids: CASSSGTGNPYNEQFF. Written as DNA, the CDR3 is TGTGCCAGCAGTTCGGGGACAGGGAATCCCTACAATGAGCAGTTCTTC.

The chain links TRBV5-1 to TRBJ2-1, with TRBD2 identical over 14 bases. This CDR3 has 17 residues. Germline V gene sequence: CDR1 SGHRS, CDR2 YFSETQ. V was pared by 3 bases and J by 9 bases, with 11 bases of the junction left unmatched. The CDR3 coding sequence is TGCGCCAGCAGCTCCCCGACAGGGACTAGCGGGAGAGGTGAGCAGTTCTTC. Translating it yields CASSSPTGTSGRGEQFF.

The chain has TRBV4-2 and TRBJ1-3, with 8 bases matching TRBD1. This CDR3 is 17 amino acids long. After removal of 4 bases from V and 0 bases from J, the junction contained 8 bases not matched to a gene. The germline gives CDR1 LGHNA, CDR2 YNFKEQ. CDR3 coding DNA: TGTGCCAGCAGCCGAGGACAGGGTATTCTCTCTGGAAACACCATATATTTT. Translated: CASSRGQGILSGNTIYF.

The chain couples TRBV27 to TRBJ2-3, with TRBD2 matching 14 bases. J gave up 2 bases and V 6 bases, and 16 bases lay outside the gene matches. The germline V gene encodes CDR1 MNHEY and CDR2 SMNVEV (reference sequence). There are 20 residues in the CDR3. CDR3 bases: TGTGCCAGCAGCGATCACACTGGACTAGCGGGGGGACTGAACACAGATACGCAGTATTTT. The encoded protein is CASSDHTGLAGGLNTDTQYF.

The chain carries TRBV29-1 and TRBJ2-7, with 11 bases matching TRBD2. Germline CDR1 SQVTM, CDR2 ANQGSEA. The CDR3 consists of 11 residues. The CDR3 reads CASGLAEEQYF. The CDR3 region has the DNA TGCGCGTCGGGACTAGCGGAAGAGCAGTACTTC.

A remark on this clone: This specimen includes other DNA sequences encoding the same CDR3. The J gene is TRBJ2-3, the V gene TRBV5-1, with 9 bases identical to TRBD1. Germline V gene lookup returns CDR1 SGHRS and CDR2 YFSETQ. The CDR3 spans 15 residues. The V gene end was trimmed by 4 bases and the J gene end by 3 bases; junction bases not matched to a gene: 6. As DNA, the CDR3 is TGCGCCAGCAGCCCCGGACAGGGGTTTACAGATACGCAGTATTTT. This codes for CASSPGQGFTDTQYF.

V gene TRBV9 combines with J gene TRBJ2-1; D might be TRBD2 (5 bases). This CDR3 has 16 residues. V lost 4 bases, J lost 0 bases, and 14 bases lay in between. Germline lookup yields CDR1 SGDLS and CDR2 YYNGEE. CDR3 protein: CASSSRLGSSYNEQFF. As DNA, the CDR3 is TGTGCCAGCAGCAGCCGGTTAGGGAGCTCCTACAATGAGCAGTTCTTC.

J is TRBJ1-1 and V is TRBV7-2; perhaps TRBD1 as D (5 bases). CDR1 and CDR2 from the germline V gene are SGHTA and FQGNSA. Trimming pared 5 bases from V and 1 base from J, leaving 20 bases between. This CDR3 is 17 amino acids long. DNA of the CDR3: TGTGCCAGCAGCATTCGGCCGTCAGGGTACCCGAACACTGAAGCTTTCTTT. Protein: CASSIRPSGYPNTEAFF.